A single sample is the source of the 11 T cell receptor beta chains below, sequenced in a study of identical twins. A single record per CDR3 protein comes from TCRdb applying MiXCR to the 5' RACE reads. The data show some 600,000 distinct CDR3 sequences, 7.1% seen once. The data were also submitted as part of a second study, on yellow fever vaccine responses in identical twins.

The sample was PBMCs. These receptors were collected from a woman between 18 and 30 years old in good health.

The V and J genes are TRBV21-1 and TRBJ1-6; no DNA check was done on the table's D call, TRBD1. TRBV21-1 is given as a pseudogene. This CDR3 has 19 residues. The CDR3 DNA reads TGTGCCAGCAGTAACCAGAAGGGGGTCGAAAGCTCCTATAATTCACCCCTCCACTTT. As protein: CASSNQKGVESSYNSPLHF.

The chain links TRBV12-3 or TRBV12-4 to TRBJ2-1, with D perhaps matching TRBD2 (6 bases). The ends were cut back, 7 bases at V and 7 bases at J, with 11 bases in the middle. The CDR3 runs 12 residues. CDR3 sequence (DNA): TGTGCCAGCACCCCAAGCGGGAATGAGCAGTTCTTC. The encoded protein is CASTPSGNEQFF.

This clonotype was seen repeatedly, ten times or more. The chain recombines TRBV10-2 with TRBJ2-1; the D gene is possibly TRBD1 (5 bases). The CDR3 consists of 13 residues. V lost 7 bases and J lost 1, with 8 bases in between. The germline gives CDR1 WSHSY, CDR2 SAAADI. CDR3 in DNA: TGCGCCAGCATGGGGCGGTCCTACAATGAGCAGTTCTTC. As protein: CASMGRSYNEQFF.

This clonotype was detected a few times. The chain carries TRBV28 and TRBJ2-5; maybe TRBD2 (7 bases). The CDR3 has 15 amino acids. Germline V gene lookup returns CDR1 MDHEN and CDR2 SYDVKM. V lost 6 bases and J lost 3, with 17 bases in between. For the CDR3, the DNA is TGTGCCAGCAGCCACCTGGGGGGGGACAAAGAGACCCAGTACTTC. This codes for CASSHLGGDKETQYF.

This clonotype was seen ten or more times. CDR3 protein: CSGVTGNSYNEQFF. In DNA, the CDR3 is TGCAGCGGCGTGACAGGGAACTCCTACAATGAGCAGTTCTTC. The genes are TRBV29-1 and TRBJ2-1, with TRBD1 matching 7 bases. This CDR3 comprises 14 residues. Trimming removed 7 bases from V and 0 bases from J; junction bases left unmatched: 6. CDR1 and CDR2 (germline): SQVTM, ANQGSEA.

This clonotype has only a few counts. This chain connects TRBV6-1 to TRBJ1-2; a weak D match, TRBD1 (6 bases). With 6 bases removed from V and 0 bases from J, the gap between germline ends came to 17 bases. From germline, CDR1 is MNHNS and CDR2 SASEGT. This CDR3 has 16 residues. DNA of the CDR3: TGTGCCAGCAGAACTCAAACTCAGGGGACTAACTATGGCTACACCTTC. Translating gives CASRTQTQGTNYGYTF.

This clonotype has only a few counts. The CDR3 sequence is CASSAQDRGYGYTF. Written as DNA, the CDR3 is TGTGCCAGCAGTGCCCAGGACAGGGGATATGGCTACACCTTC. This chain uses TRBV6-1 with TRBJ1-2; 9 bases are a match to TRBD1. The germline V gene encodes CDR1 MNHNS and CDR2 SASEGT. The CDR3 loop spans 14 amino acids. Germline trimming cut 4 bases from V and 5 bases from J; bases unmatched to any gene: 5.

In its sample, this clonotype was seen many times. The chain's CDR3 is CASSQEVDGPYEQYV. The CDR3 DNA sequence: TGCGCCAGCAGCCAAGAAGTAGACGGCCCCTACGAGCAGTACGTC. The gene calls are TRBV4-1 and TRBJ2-7, with D hard to call. CDR1 and CDR2 (germline): MGHRA, YSYEKL. Trimming removed 0 bases at V and 2 bases at J, with 11 bases between. The CDR3 extends over 15 amino acids.

This clonotype has only a few counts. The CDR3 nucleotides read TGTGCCAGCAGTTTTAGGGACAGGGGCATAGTCTACAATGAGCAGTTCTTC. It specifies CASSFRDRGIVYNEQFF. The rearrangement uses TRBV28 and TRBJ2-1; 10 bases fit TRBD1. Germline V gene lookup returns CDR1 MDHEN and CDR2 SYDVKM. This CDR3 spans 17 amino acids. J lost 3 bases, V lost 3 bases, and 8 bases had no gene match.

In this sample, this clonotype turned up many times. V gene TRBV12-3 or TRBV12-4 combines with J gene TRBJ2-3; possibly TRBD1 for D (6 bases). The CDR3 length is 14 residues. The V end lost 2 bases, the J end lost 4 bases, and 10 bases lay between the germline ends. The CDR3 spells CASSLLGAADTQYF. In nucleotides, the CDR3 is TGTGCCAGCAGTTTACTGGGGGCGGCAGATACGCAGTATTTT.

The chain combines TRBV15 with TRBJ2-7; 10 bases align to TRBD2. The CDR3 runs to 16 residues. V trimming: 1 base; J trimming: 2 bases; junction bases outside the gene matches: 5. Germline lookup yields CDR1 LNHNV and CDR2 YYDKDF (reference sequence). CDR3 loop: CATSRGPSGSTYEQYF. In DNA form, the CDR3 reads TGTGCCACCAGCAGAGGTCCTAGCGGGAGTACCTACGAGCAGTACTTC.